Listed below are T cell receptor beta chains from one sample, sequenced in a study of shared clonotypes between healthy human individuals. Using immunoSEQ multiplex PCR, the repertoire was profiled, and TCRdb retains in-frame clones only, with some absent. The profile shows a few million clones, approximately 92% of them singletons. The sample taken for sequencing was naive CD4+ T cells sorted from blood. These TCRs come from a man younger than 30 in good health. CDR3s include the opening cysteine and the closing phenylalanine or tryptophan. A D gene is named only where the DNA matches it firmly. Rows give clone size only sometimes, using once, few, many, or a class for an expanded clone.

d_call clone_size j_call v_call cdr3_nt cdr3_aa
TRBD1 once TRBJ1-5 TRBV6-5 TGTGCCAGCACCCAGGGGGCTGGGCAGCCCCAGCATTTT CASTQGAGQPQHF
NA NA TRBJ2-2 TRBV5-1 TGCGCCAGCAGCTTTTTAGCGGACGCGAACACCGGGGAGCTGTTTTTT CASSFLADANTGELFF
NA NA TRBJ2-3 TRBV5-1 TGCGCCAGCAGCTTGGAGGGACGGGAAGATACGCAGTATTTT CASSLEGREDTQYF
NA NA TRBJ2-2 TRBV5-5 TGTGCCAGCAGCTTAGAGTATCGGGAGCTGTTTTTT CASSLEYRELFF
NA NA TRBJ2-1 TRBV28 TGTGCCAGCAGCCGTCCCCCAGGGAGTCGGAATGAGCAGTTCTTC CASSRPPGSRNEQFF
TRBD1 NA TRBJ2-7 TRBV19 TGTGCCAGTAGGAGGGGGACAGGGGAGTACGAGCAGTACTTC CASRRGTGEYEQYF
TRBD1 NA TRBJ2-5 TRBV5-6 TGTGCCAGCAGCTTGGGACAGGGTCGGTTCAGGGAGACCCAGTACTTC CASSLGQGRFRETQYF
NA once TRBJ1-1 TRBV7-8 TGTGCCAGCAGCACCCGAGTCAAGGGCATGGGGGACACTGAAGCTTTCTTT CASSTRVKGMGDTEAFF
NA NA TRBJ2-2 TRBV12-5 TGTGCTAGTGGTTTGGTGGGGGGGCGCAGCACCGGGGAGCTGTTTTTT CASGLVGGRSTGELFF
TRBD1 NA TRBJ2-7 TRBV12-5 TGTGCTAGTGGTTTCGTACAGGGGATCCATTACGAGCAGTACTTC CASGFVQGIHYEQYF
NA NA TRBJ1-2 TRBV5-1 TGCGCCAGCAGCTTGGAACCGAGAAATAACTATGGCTACACCTTC CASSLEPRNNYGYTF
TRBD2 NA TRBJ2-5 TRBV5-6 TGTGCCAGCAGCTTGGGATCTCTAGCGGGGTACCAAGAGACCCAGTACTTC CASSLGSLAGYQETQYF
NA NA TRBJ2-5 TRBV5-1 TGCGCCAGCAGCAAAGGGACACCCGGGGAGACCCAGTACTTC CASSKGTPGETQYF
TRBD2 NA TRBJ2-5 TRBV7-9 TGTGCCAGCAGCTTAGGGGCGGGAGCAGAAGGGACCCAGTACTTC CASSLGAGAEGTQYF
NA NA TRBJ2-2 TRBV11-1 TGTGCCAGCACCTCAGGATATGTCGGCACCGGGGAGCTGTTTTTT CASTSGYVGTGELFF
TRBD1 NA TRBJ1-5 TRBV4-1 TGCGCCAGCAGCCAGACGGGACAGGGCCAAGGGCCCCAGCATTTT CASSQTGQGQGPQHF
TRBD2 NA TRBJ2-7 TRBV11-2 TGTGCCAGCAGCTCAGGGACTAGCGGGACCGTTAGGCACGAGCAGTACTTC CASSSGTSGTVRHEQYF
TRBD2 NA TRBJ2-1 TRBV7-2 TGTGCCAGCAGCCCACGGGCGGGAGGGCTCAATGAGCAGTTCTTC CASSPRAGGLNEQFF
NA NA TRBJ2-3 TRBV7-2 TGTGCCAGCAGTTTCACAGATACGCAGTATTTT CASSFTDTQYF
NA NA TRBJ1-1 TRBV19 TGTGCCAGTAGTTCCAGGGTAAACACTGAAGCTTTCTTT CASSSRVNTEAFF
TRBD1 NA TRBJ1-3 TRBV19 TGTGCCAGTACCCTACCCTCGACAGGGCGGAACACCATATATTTT CASTLPSTGRNTIYF
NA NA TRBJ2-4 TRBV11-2 TGTGCCAGCAGCCACCCCGGTTCAGGAGTAGCCAAAAACATTCAGTACTTC CASSHPGSGVAKNIQYF
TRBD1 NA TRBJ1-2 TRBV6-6 TGTGCCAGCAGGACAGGGGAAGGTAGTGGCTACACCTTC CASRTGEGSGYTF
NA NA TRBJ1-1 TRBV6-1 TGTGCCAGCAGTGAAAACTTGGCAGGGAGCACTGAAGCTTTCTTT CASSENLAGSTEAFF
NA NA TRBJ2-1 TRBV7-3 TGTGCCAGCAGCTTATTGCTTAGGAAAAGACAAGAGCAGTTCTTC CASSLLLRKRQEQFF
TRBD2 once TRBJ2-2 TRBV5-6 TGTGCCAGCAGCTTACTAGCGGGAGGTTCCGGGGAGCTGTTTTTT CASSLLAGGSGELFF
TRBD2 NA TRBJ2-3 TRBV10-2 TGCGCCAGCAGTGGAGCCGCAGCGGGGGGGGCAGATACGCAGTATTTT CASSGAAAGGADTQYF
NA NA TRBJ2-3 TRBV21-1 TGTGCCAGCAGCAAACGGAGTAGCGCCCCGGTGGGTACGCAGTATTTT CASSKRSSAPVGTQYF
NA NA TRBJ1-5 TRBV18 TGTGCCAGCTCACGAGGGGGAATTACCAATCAGCCCCAGCATTTT CASSRGGITNQPQHF